What follows describes a single T cell receptor (beta chain). In the original analysis: Quantification of nucleated cells was approximated via reference gene primer amplification. Data came from immunoSEQ multiplex PCR; TCRdb stores just in-frame clones and leaves some out. The DNA was the basis for D and trimming; V, J and clone size are from that table. This sample has about 250,000 clones, with 70% to 90% found just once. This entry comes from a study of blood T cell repertoires in COVID-19. Study overall: The United States, Italy and Spain provided the acute and convalescent COVID-19 samples. From T cells, B-cell-depleted T cells, or PBMCs came the material, which was cDNA or gDNA.

V shed 2 bases and J shed 5 bases, with 9 bases lying between them. The CDR3 has 13 amino acids. Enrollment of patients from Seattle took place during active infection, with longitudinal follow-up. Material for sequencing was peripheral blood. The chain links TRBV12-3 or TRBV12-4 to TRBJ1-1; weak D call: TRBD1 (6 bases). This clonotype originated in a man between 50 and 59 years old with COVID-19, enrolled during active disease. The CDR3 DNA sequence: TGTGCCAGCAGTTTAACCCAGGGGACTGAAGCTTTCTTT. Its translation: CASSLTQGTEAFF.